This T cell receptor (beta chain) was profiled in a study of beta chain features in type 1 diabetes. Trimming took 8 bases from V and 1 from J, leaving 8 bases between them. Germline CDR1 is MDHEN and CDR2 is SYDVKM. The CDR3 has 12 amino acids. Of the isolated RNA, all was reverse transcribed, and so the sequenced material was expressed TCRB transcripts. Generated by immunoSEQ multiplex PCR, the TCRdb table keeps only in-frame clones and is missing some. The sample shows some 270,000 clones, 8% of them seen only once. The TCR comes from a young woman in good health. The J gene is TRBJ1-1, the V gene TRBV28; no clear D. Source material: central memory CD4+ T cells from blood. In DNA form, the CDR3 reads TGTGCCAGCGGGTACAGGAACACTGAAGCTTTCTTT. It specifies CASGYRNTEAFF.